This T cell receptor (beta chain) originates from a study of long-term antiretroviral therapy in people with HIV (dated by TCRdb to between 2021 and 2023). About the study as a whole: The earliest samples were collected roughly a decade before the 2015 WHO recommendation for immediate ART, at a time when ART was usually postponed until CD4 counts fell. A retrospective serial study tested whether ART initiation and durable HIV suppression were associated with changes in peripheral blood TRB repertoire composition and diversity. Of the 25 to 30 participants with HIV, about twelve were female. No cross-contamination during QIAcube processing was seen in test extractions of a monoclonal T-cell line run alongside roughly 30 polyclonal samples. A total of 150 to 200 cryopreserved PBMC samples came from 30 or so adults with confirmed HIV infection and were collected serially over a mean of about 6 years (range 1-12).

Inclusion was restricted to participants for whom at least one PBMC sample before ART initiation and at least two post-ART samples were available. All participants with HIV were treated in the United States of America. Before DNA extraction, cryopreserved samples of roughly 0.85-10 million PBMC were thawed and washed. At the time of the earliest PBMC sample, participants with HIV were aged between about 20 and 54 years. Each participant contributed PBMC samples from 1-4 timepoints before ART initiation and 2-8 timepoints after ART initiation, with a median of 7 samples. For every participant, serial HIV viral load, CD4+ T-cell count, ART history and demographic data were obtained. Genomic DNA was extracted from unsorted PBMC with a Qiagen kit on a QIAcube, with processing performed in batches of 12 samples. The germline V gene (reference sequence) gives CDR1 as MNHNY and CDR2 as SVGAGI. Including cysteine and phenylalanine, the CDR3 has 13 amino acids. Only CDR3 DNA is held: 39 bases, read in frame from base 1. Cut back by 5 bases and 0 bases, the V and J ends lie 8 bases apart.

Points the paper makes about the study in general: CDR3 length ranges in HIV repertoires were narrower than in controls, and network structure suggested an antigen-experienced repertoire with only a slight naive shift after ART. Because cell numbers in pre-ART samples were limited, unsorted PBMC were profiled instead of sorted CD4+ and CD8+ T cells. Starting ART was linked to a significant rise in TRB diversity, yet even with long-term ART the diversity remained significantly lower than in transplant donor controls. The repertoire was dominated across all time points by expanded TRB clones identified before ART initiation, although this dominance was seen to fluctuate and to decrease in many PLHIV after ART. Inferences about post-ART repertoire changes are limited because no data were available on ART adherence, viral resistance or therapy changes. The samples span the years 2004 to 2017, and the ART regimens used at that time may not be as effective as current regimens. Because PBMC availability was limited, only the TCR beta chain was sequenced, with no alpha chain pairing.

Note on this clone: Its antigen target is currently unknown. Base quality data are lacking; no much larger clone is found one base away.

The immunoSEQ hsTCRB v3.0 assay was used at survey level resolution to sequence the TRB variable region. The targeted TRB sequencing depth was roughly 35,000-50,000 T-cell genomes per sample. TRB libraries were pooled and sequenced on an Illumina MiSeq using a v3 150-cycle kit. Per the source publication's procedure: Repertoire analysis was run in R within a reproducible Nextflow workflow that covered QC, data transformation and analysis. Custom analyses were implemented in LymphoSeq2, an R package for AIRR-Seq data exploration. A few samples yielding fewer than 5000 total TRB sequences were excluded, leaving approximately 200 analyzed HIV repertoires. Among the 170 to 200 retained HIV repertoires, approximately 57 were collected before ART initiation and 120 to 140 were collected after ART initiation. Repertoires were downsampled to 5000 TRB nucleotide sequences, and summary statistics were averaged over 100 downsampling iterations. TRB sequences were retained for analysis only if CDR3 regions of at least seven amino acids were present. Two measures captured diversity: a Shannon entropy-derived clonality score and the Gini coefficient. In the repertoire networks, any two of the top 5000 CDR3 amino acid sequences were linked whenever the two sequences differed by an edit distance of one. For TRB CDR3 amino acid sequences, GLIPH2 was used to predict antigen specificity groups and MHC restriction. CDR3 amino acid sequences were matched against VDJdb and McPAS-TCR to flag known CMV, EBV, HIV or tissue antigen associations. Pre-ART, post-ART and control groups were compared with Wilcoxon signed-rank tests and Holm-Bonferroni correction. What TCRdb holds here is the immuneACCESS table cut down to in-frame rearrangements. Part of the clones is not present; checked against another copy, under half of the missing clones reflect an unresolved V gene, and the others are unexplained. V, J and clone size reflect that table, while D and trimming were determined from the DNA. The sample includes 25,000 to 30,000 clones, with roughly 92% observed a single time. The biggest ten clones account for over 4% of the sample.

The sequences come from unsorted PBMCs, collected 3.1 years after starting antiretroviral therapy. The source of this sequence is a man aged 18 to 29 with HIV. Here the chain combines TRBV6-6 and TRBJ2-7; the D gene cannot be resolved reliably. The DNA reads as follows: TGTGCCAGCAGTCCTAGGCCCTCCTACGAGCAGTACTTC. Translated, this gives CASSPRPSYEQYF.